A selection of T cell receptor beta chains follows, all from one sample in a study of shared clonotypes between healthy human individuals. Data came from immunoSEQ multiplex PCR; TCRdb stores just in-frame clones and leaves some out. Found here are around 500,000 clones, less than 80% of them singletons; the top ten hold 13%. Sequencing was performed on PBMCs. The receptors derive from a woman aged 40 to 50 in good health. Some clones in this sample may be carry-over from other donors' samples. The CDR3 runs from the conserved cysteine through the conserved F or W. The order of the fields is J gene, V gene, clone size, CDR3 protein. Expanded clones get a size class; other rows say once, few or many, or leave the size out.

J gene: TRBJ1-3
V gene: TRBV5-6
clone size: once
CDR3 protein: CASSRSEGIGNTIYF

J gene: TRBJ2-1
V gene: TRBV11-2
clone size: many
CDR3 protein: CASSLVAGLNEQFF

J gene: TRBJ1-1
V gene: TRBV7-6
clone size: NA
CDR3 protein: CASSLAPGGWEAFF

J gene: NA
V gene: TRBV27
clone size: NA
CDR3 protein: CASSSTTAGGSYEQYF

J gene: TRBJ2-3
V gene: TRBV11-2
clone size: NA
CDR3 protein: CASSMLMADTQYF

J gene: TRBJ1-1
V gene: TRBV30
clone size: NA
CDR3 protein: CAWNDRVDTEAFF

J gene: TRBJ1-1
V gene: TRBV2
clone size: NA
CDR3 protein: CASSVVQVGTEAFF

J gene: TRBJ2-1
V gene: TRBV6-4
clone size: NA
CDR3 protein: CASSREGYNEQFF

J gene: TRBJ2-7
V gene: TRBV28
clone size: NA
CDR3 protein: CASSSRYEQYF

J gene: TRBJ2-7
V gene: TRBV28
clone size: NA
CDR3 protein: CASSSLAGSVPYEQYF

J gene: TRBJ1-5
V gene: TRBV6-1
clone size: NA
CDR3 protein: CASSGEGGVQPQHF

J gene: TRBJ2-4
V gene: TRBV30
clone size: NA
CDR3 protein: CAWSVRFQGEAKNIQYF

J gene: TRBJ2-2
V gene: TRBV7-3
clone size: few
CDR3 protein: CASSIATGELFF

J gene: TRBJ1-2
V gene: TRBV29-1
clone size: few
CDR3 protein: CSVRTGVNYGYTF

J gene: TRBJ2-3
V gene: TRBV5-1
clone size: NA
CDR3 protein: CASSLGLANSHRADTQYF

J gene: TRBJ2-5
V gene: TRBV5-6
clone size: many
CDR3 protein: CASSRGLGETQYF

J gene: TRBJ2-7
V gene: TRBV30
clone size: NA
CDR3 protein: CAWKTSGSVHREQYF

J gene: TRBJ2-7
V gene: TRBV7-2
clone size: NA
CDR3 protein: CASSLGSGRAIYEQYF

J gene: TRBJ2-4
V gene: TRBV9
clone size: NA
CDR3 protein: CASSVGPEGDIQYF

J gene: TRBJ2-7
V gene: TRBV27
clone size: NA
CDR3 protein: CASSYRRLAGGHEQYF

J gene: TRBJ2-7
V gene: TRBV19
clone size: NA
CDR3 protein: CASSLVGTGGEQYF

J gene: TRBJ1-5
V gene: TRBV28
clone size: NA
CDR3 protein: CASSLDLQPQHF